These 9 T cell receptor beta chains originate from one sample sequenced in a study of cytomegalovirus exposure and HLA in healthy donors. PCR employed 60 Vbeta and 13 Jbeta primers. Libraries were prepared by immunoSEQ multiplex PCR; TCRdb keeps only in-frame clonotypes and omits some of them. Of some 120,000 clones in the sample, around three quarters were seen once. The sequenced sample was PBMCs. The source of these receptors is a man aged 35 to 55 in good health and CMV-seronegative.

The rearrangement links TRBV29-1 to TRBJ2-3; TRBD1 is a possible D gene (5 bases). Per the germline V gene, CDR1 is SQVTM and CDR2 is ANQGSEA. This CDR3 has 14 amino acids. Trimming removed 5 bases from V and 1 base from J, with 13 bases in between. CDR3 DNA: TGCAGCGTTCGGGCAGGGTTTGGCACAGATACGCAGTATTTT. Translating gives CSVRAGFGTDTQYF.

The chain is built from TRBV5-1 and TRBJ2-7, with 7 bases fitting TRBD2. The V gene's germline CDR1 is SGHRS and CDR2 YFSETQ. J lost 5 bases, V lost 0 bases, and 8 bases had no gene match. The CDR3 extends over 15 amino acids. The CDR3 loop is CASSLGLALGNEQYF. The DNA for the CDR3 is TGCGCCAGCAGCTTGGGACTAGCCCTAGGAAACGAGCAGTACTTC.

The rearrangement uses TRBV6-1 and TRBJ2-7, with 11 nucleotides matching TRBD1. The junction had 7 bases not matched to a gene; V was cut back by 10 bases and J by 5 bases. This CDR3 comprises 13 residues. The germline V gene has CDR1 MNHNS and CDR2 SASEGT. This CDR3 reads CATVKDRGHEQYF. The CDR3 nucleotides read TGTGCCACGGTCAAGGACAGGGGGCACGAGCAGTACTTC.

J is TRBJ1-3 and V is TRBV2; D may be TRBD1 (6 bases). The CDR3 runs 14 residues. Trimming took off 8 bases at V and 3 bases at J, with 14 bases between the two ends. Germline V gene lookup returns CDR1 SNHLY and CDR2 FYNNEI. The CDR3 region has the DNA TGTGCCAGCGGACAGTTCAGGGATGGAAACACCATATATTTT. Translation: CASGQFRDGNTIYF. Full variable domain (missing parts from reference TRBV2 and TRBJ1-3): EPEVTQTPSHQVTQMGQEVILRCVPISNHLYFYWYRQILGQKVEFLVSFYNNEISEKSEIFDDQFSVERPDGSNFTLKIRSTKLEDSAMYFCASGQFRDGNTIYFGEGSWLTVV.

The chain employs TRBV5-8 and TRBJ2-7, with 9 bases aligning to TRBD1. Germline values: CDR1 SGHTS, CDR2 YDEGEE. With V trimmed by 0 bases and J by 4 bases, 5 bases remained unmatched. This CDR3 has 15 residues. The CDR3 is CASSLGWTGEYEQYF. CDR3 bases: TGTGCCAGCAGCTTGGGATGGACAGGGGAATACGAGCAGTACTTC. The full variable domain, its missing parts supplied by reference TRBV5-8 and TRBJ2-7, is EAGVTQSPTHLIKTRGQQATLRCSPISGHTSVYWYQQALGLGLQFLLWYDEGEERNRGNFPPRFSGRQFPNYSSELNVNALELEDSALYLCASSLGWTGEYEQYFGPGTRLTVT.

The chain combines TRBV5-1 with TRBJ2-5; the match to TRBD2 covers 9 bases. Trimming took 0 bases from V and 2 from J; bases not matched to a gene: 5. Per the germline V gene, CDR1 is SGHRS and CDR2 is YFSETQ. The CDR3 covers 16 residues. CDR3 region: CASSLVLAGTQETQYF. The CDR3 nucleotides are TGCGCCAGCAGCTTGGTTCTAGCGGGGACTCAAGAGACCCAGTACTTC.

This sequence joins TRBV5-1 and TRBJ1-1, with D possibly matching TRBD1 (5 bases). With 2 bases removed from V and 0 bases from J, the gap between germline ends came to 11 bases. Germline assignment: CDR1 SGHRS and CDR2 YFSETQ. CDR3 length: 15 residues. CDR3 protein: CASSFGQLMNTEAFF. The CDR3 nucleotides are TGCGCCAGCAGCTTTGGACAACTCATGAACACTGAAGCTTTCTTT.

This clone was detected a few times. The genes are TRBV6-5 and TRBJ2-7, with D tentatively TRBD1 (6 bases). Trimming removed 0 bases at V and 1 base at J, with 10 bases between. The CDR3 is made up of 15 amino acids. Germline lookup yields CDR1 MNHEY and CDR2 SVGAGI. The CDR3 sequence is CASSYSQGPSYEQYF. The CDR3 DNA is TGTGCCAGCAGTTACTCTCAGGGGCCTTCCTACGAGCAGTACTTC.

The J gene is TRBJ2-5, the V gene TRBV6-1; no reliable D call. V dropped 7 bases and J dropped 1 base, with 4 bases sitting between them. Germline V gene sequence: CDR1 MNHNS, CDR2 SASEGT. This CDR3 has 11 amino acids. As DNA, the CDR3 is TGTGCCAGCAAAGCCCAAGAGACCCAGTACTTC. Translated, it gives CASKAQETQYF.